Listed below are T cell receptor beta chains from one sample, sequenced in a study of T cells in Graves' hyperthyroidism and ophthalmopathy. MiXCR, applied by TCRdb to the multiplex PCR reads, yields one record per CDR3 protein. Found here are fewer than 550,000 distinct CDR3 sequences, approximately 14% of them singletons; the top ten hold over 7.5%. The sample was blood. The receptors come from a young woman with Graves' hyperthyroidism. Both conserved end residues are part of each CDR3. The D gene is left open where the match is weak. Clone size, where shown, is once, few, many, or a class for clones that have expanded.

j_call clone_size d_call v_call cdr3_nt cdr3_aa
TRBJ1-1 many . TRBV18 TGTGCCAGCTCACCACCGGGGGTCGGACGATACACTGAAGCTTTCTTT CASSPPGVGRYTEAFF
TRBJ2-7 few . TRBV6-1 TGTGCCAGCAGGGGGACACAATCCTACGAGCAGTACTTC CASRGTQSYEQYF
TRBJ2-7 . TRBD2 TRBV20-1 TGCAGTGCCCGGGGACTAGCGGGGACTTGGGTGAATGAGCAGTACTTC CSARGLAGTWVNEQYF
TRBJ2-1 many . TRBV2 TGTGCCAGCAGTGAACAGGGAAGCTACAATGAGCAGTTCTTC CASSEQGSYNEQFF
TRBJ1-5 many TRBD1 TRBV4-1 TGCGCCAGCAGCTTACTCTTTTCCGGGACAGTTAGCAATCAGCCCCAGCATTTT CASSLLFSGTVSNQPQHF
TRBJ2-5 many . TRBV20-1 TGCAGTGCTAGAGATGGGGGAGAGACCCAGTACTTC CSARDGGETQYF
TRBJ1-1 many . TRBV11-2 TGTGCCAGCAGCTTATATTGGGGGACTGAAGCTTTCTTT CASSLYWGTEAFF
TRBJ1-5 many . TRBV4-1 TGCGCCAGCAGCCAAGGACCGGGCGGGGTCGGAGGTCAGCCCCAGCATTTT CASSQGPGGVGGQPQHF
TRBJ2-1 once . TRBV10-2 TGCGCCAGCAGTGGGGCTAGCGCGGGTGAGCAGTTCTTC CASSGASAGEQFF
TRBJ2-7 few . TRBV20-1 TGCAGTGCTGAGGTTACAGGTAGCTCCTACGAGCAGTACTTC CSAEVTGSSYEQYF
TRBJ2-5 many . TRBV7-8 TGTGCCAGCAGCCAAGCCCTTGTGGCCGGAGAGACCCAGTACTTC CASSQALVAGETQYF
TRBJ1-4 few . TRBV25-1 TGTGCCAGCAGTGGGCAGGCGTTTAATGAAAAACTGTTTTTT CASSGQAFNEKLFF
TRBJ2-1 many TRBD1 TRBV10-3 TGTGCCATCAGTCCGGGACAGTGGTCGGATAATGAGCAGTTCTTC CAISPGQWSDNEQFF
TRBJ1-6 . . TRBV12-3/TRBV12-4 TGTGCCAGCAGTTTTAGCGAAGGGCCCCTCCACTTT CASSFSEGPLHF
TRBJ1-4 few TRBD1 TRBV25-1 TGTGCCAGCAGTGGGCCGGACAGGGGATATGAAAAACTGTTTTTT CASSGPDRGYEKLFF
TRBJ2-1 many . TRBV24-1 TGTGCCACCAGTGCCCGCGGGATTGACTCCAATGAGCAGTTCTTC CATSARGIDSNEQFF
TRBJ2-1 few TRBD2 TRBV6-1 TGTGCCAGCAGAATAGGGACTAGCCGAGAGAAGCAGTTCTTC CASRIGTSREKQFF
TRBJ1-5 many TRBD1 TRBV28 TGTGCCAGCAGTTCACCGGGACAGGGAGGTCAGCCCCAGCATTTT CASSSPGQGGQPQHF
TRBJ2-2 many . TRBV5-1 TGCGCCAGCAGCTTGGAGGACAAGAACACCGGGGAGCTGTTTTTT CASSLEDKNTGELFF
TRBJ1-1 many TRBD1 TRBV5-5 TGTGCCAGCAGCTCCCCGGGACAGAGGAACACTGAAGCTTTCTTT CASSSPGQRNTEAFF
TRBJ1-5 many . TRBV15 TGTGCCACCAGCACTAACCAGGCTCAGCCCCAGCATTTT CATSTNQAQPQHF
TRBJ2-1 many . TRBV28 TGTGCCAGCAGTTTAGGGTACGGTTGGAATGAGCAGTTCTTC CASSLGYGWNEQFF
TRBJ2-2 many TRBD1 TRBV9 TGTGCCAGCAGCGTAGCTTGGGACAGGGTCACCGGGGAGCTGTTTTTT CASSVAWDRVTGELFF
TRBJ2-3 many TRBD2 TRBV27 TGTGCCAGCAGTTTAGACCCTTCTCGGGGTCGGGTGGCTAGCGGTCGCACAGATACGCAGTATTTT CASSLDPSRGRVASGRTDTQYF
TRBJ1-5 many . TRBV20-1 TGCAGTGCTACTCACGGGGAGGATCAGCCCCAGCATTTT CSATHGEDQPQHF
TRBJ2-1 many TRBD2 TRBV28 TGTGCCAGCAGTTACTCCGGGACTACAAACAATGAGCAGTTCTTC CASSYSGTTNNEQFF
TRBJ2-7 . . TRBV27 TGTGCCAGCAGTCCGAGGGTCGTCGCTACCTACGAGCAGTACTTC CASSPRVVATYEQYF